The next 9 T cell receptor beta chains were all read from a single sample in a study of response to subunit inactivated influenza vaccine. TCRdb reanalysed the RT-PCR reads using MiXCR and keeps one entry per CDR3 protein. The sample has about 570,000 distinct CDR3 sequences, 11% seen once. These data are also associated with another study on T cells expressing NK-cell markers. According to that study: Generation of TCR beta cDNA was performed by 5'RACE template switching incorporating UMIs.

The source material was PBMCs from blood, sampled on the day of vaccination. The receptors come from a man in his forties or fifties who received an inactivated influenza vaccine.

Regarding this clonotype: Mismatch with germline at one junction end may stem from a read error. The chain couples TRBV6-1 to TRBJ1-5; D gene unclear. Germline V gene sequence: CDR1 MNHNS, CDR2 SASEGT. The CDR3 runs 16 residues. DNA of the CDR3: TGCGCCAGCAAAACCGGACCGGTGTATAGCAATCAGCCCCAGCATTTT. Its translation is CASKTGPVYSNQPQHF.

This clonotype was seen a handful of times. The V gene is TRBV7-9, the J gene TRBJ1-4, with D maybe TRBD1 (6 bases). V gave up 1 base and J gave up 14 bases, with 11 bases separating them. This CDR3 is built from 12 residues. Germline-derived CDR1 and CDR2 are SEHNR and FQNEAQ (reference sequence). The CDR3, as DNA: TGTGCCAGCAGCTTAGACCAGGGGCGGCTGTTTTTT. Its protein is CASSLDQGRLFF.

This clonotype was observed at least ten times. The chain employs TRBV28 and TRBJ2-7; D unresolved. CDR3 length: 12 amino acids. Deletions cut 2 bases from V and 7 bases from J, with 9 bases between. Germline CDR1 and CDR2: MDHEN and SYDVKM. This CDR3 is CASSLRVGEQYF. The CDR3 nucleotides are TGTGCCAGCAGTTTAAGGGTGGGAGAGCAGTACTTC.

The chain combines TRBV7-2 with TRBJ2-3, with 9 bases fitting TRBD2. Germline V lookup: CDR1 SGHTA, CDR2 FQGNSA. This CDR3 is 16 amino acids long. V shed 4 bases, J shed 3 bases, and the junction held 8 bases outside the gene matches. CDR3 in amino acids: CASSSLAGTGTDTQYF. The CDR3, as DNA: TGTGCCAGCAGCTCCCTAGCGGGGACTGGGACAGATACGCAGTATTTT.

The chain joins TRBV5-1 to TRBJ2-5, with D uncertain. With 1 base removed from V and 2 bases from J, the gap between germline ends came to 12 bases. Germline V lookup: CDR1 SGHRS, CDR2 YFSETQ. The CDR3 extends over 15 amino acids. The CDR3 DNA follows: TGCGCCAGCAGCTTGAACGGGCCAGCTCAAGAGACCCAGTACTTC. Its translation is CASSLNGPAQETQYF.

This CDR3 is CASSTGTGAEKLFF. The CDR3 nucleotides are TGCGCCAGCAGCACTGGGACAGGGGCTGAAAAACTGTTTTTT. The chain uses TRBV5-1 and TRBJ1-4; the match to TRBD1 covers 10 bases. This CDR3 is built from 14 residues. CDR1 SGHRS and CDR2 YFSETQ come from the germline V gene. V gave up 4 bases and J gave up 7 bases; unmatched junction bases: 4.

J is TRBJ2-7 and V is TRBV10-3; maybe TRBD2 (6 bases). Germline lookup yields CDR1 ENHRY and CDR2 SYGVKD. V was shortened by 3 bases and J by 4 bases, with 25 bases between the two germline ends. The CDR3 is 18 residues long. The CDR3 sequence: CAISDPNVGFGGIYEQYF. The CDR3 DNA sequence: TGTGCCATCAGTGACCCCAACGTCGGGTTCGGGGGAATTTACGAGCAGTACTTC.

This sequence joins TRBV29-1 and TRBJ2-1, with D possibly called TRBD1 or TRBD2 (5 bases each). Germline V lookup: CDR1 SQVTM, CDR2 ANQGSEA. This CDR3 is 16 amino acids long. V gave up 2 bases and J gave up 0 bases, with 14 bases separating them. CDR3 coding DNA: TGCAGCGTTGAACGGTGGGACCACTACTCCTACAATGAGCAGTTCTTC. This gives the protein CSVERWDHYSYNEQFF.

The sample holds a few counts of this clonotype. J is TRBJ2-3 and V is TRBV7-9; D remains ambiguous. The CDR3 spans 14 residues. Per the germline V gene, CDR1 is SEHNR and CDR2 is FQNEAQ (reference sequence). The CDR3 bases are TGTGCGAGCCTACCCCATGCCCTCACAGATACGCAGTATTTT. Translation gives CASLPHALTDTQYF.